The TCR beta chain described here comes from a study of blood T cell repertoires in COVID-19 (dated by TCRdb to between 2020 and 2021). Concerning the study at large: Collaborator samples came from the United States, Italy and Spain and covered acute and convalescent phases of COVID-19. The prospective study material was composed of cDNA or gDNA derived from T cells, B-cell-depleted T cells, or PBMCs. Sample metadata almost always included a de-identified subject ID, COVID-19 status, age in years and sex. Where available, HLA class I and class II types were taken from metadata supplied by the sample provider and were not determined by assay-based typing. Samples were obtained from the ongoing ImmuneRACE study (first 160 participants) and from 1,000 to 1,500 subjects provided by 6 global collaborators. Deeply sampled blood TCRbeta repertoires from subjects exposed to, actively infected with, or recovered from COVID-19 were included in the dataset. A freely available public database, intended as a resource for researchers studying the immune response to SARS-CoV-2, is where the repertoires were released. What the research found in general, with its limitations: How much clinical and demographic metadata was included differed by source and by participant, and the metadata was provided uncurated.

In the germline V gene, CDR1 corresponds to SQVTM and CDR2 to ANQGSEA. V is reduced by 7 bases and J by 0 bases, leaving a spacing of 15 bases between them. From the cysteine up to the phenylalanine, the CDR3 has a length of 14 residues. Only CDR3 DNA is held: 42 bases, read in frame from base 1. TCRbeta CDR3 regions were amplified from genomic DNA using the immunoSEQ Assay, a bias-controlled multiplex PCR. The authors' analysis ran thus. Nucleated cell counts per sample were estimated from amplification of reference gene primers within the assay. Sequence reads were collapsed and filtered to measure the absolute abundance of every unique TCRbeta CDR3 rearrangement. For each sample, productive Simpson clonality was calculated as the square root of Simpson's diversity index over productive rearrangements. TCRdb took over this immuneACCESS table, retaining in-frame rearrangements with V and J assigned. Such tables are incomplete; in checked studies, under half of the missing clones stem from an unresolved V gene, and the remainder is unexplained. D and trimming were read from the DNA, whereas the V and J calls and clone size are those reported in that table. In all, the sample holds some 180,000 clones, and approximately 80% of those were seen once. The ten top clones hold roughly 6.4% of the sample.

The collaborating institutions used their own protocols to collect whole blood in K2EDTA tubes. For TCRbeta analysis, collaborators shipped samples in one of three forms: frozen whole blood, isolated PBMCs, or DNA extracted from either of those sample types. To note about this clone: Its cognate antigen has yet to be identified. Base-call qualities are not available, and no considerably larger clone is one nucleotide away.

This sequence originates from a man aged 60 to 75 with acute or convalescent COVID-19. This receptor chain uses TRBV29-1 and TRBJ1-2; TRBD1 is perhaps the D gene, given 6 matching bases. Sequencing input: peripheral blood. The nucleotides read TGCAGCGCAAGAGAACAGGGTCCTAACTATGGCTACACCTTC. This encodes CSAREQGPNYGYTF. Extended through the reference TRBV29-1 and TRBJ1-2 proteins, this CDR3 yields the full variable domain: SAVISQKPSRDICQRGTSLTIQCQVDSQVTMMFWYRQQPGQSLTLIATANQGSEATYESGFVIDKFPISRPNLTFSTLTVSNMSPEDSSIYLCSAREQGPNYGYTFGSGTRLTVV.